These 15 T cell receptor beta chains were all obtained from the same sample, sequenced in a study of blood T cell repertoires in COVID-19 (TCRdb year 2020). Receptors were amplified or captured by the immunoSEQ multiplex PCR assay. TCRdb carries this immuneACCESS record with in-frame sequences only. Its versions omit some clonotypes, under half of them owing to an unresolved V gene in the studies checked, with the rest unexplained. For this sample there are 100,000 or so clones; just over 90% appear just once. Of the sample, 3.9% is held by the ten largest clones. The sequencing sample was made of peripheral blood. The receptor set was obtained from a woman aged 45-59 years in a cohort sampled during active COVID-19.

CDR3: CASSVSGVAGTEQFF. The CDR3 DNA follows: TGTGCCAGCAGCGTTAGCGGGGTAGCGGGGACTGAGCAGTTCTTC. The chain employs TRBV7-3 and TRBJ2-1, with 8 bases matching TRBD2. Germline assignment: CDR1 SGHTA and CDR2 FQGTGA. The J segment lost 9 bases and the V segment lost 5 bases, leaving 12 bases of the junction unmatched. This CDR3 comprises 15 residues.

The CDR3: CASSQDGGDPMPGELFF. The CDR3 region has the DNA TGTGCCAGCAGCCAAGATGGCGGAGACCCGATGCCCGGGGAGCTGTTTTTT. This chain uses TRBV14 with TRBJ2-2; D remains unclear. The V gene's germline CDR1 is SGHDN and CDR2 FVKESK. The V end was cut by 0 bases, the J end by 6 bases, with 17 bases between. The CDR3 totals 17 residues.

The chain uses TRBV11-2 and TRBJ1-5, with a tentative D call TRBD1 (5 bases). The CDR3 has 17 residues. With 5 bases removed from V and 3 bases from J, the gap between germline ends came to 20 bases. Per germline, CDR1 SGHAT and CDR2 FQNNGV. The CDR3 here is CASSLGRGGANNQPQHF. The CDR3 nucleotides read TGTGCCAGCAGCCTGGGGCGCGGAGGGGCAAACAATCAGCCCCAGCATTTT.

This sequence joins TRBV19 and TRBJ2-2, with TRBD2 matching 8 bases. The CDR3 runs to 15 residues. After removal of 7 bases from V and 7 bases from J, the junction contained 11 bases not matched to a gene. Germline CDR1 and CDR2: LNHDA and SQIVND (reference sequence). The CDR3 DNA sequence: TGTGCCAGTACCGCGGGAGGTTGGGTCGACGGGGAGCTGTTTTTT. Translating it yields CASTAGGWVDGELFF.

V and J are TRBV3-1 (or the pseudogene TRBV3-2) and TRBJ2-1, with a weak D call TRBD1 (7 bases). Germline lookup yields CDR1 LGHDT and CDR2 YNNKEL (reference sequence). V was pared by 5 bases and J by 9 bases, with 14 bases between. The CDR3 consists of 13 residues. CDR3 sequence: CASSFQGGGEQFF. CDR3 DNA sequence: TGTGCCAGCAGCTTCCAGGGGGGCGGTGAGCAGTTCTTC.

The J gene is TRBJ1-4, the V gene TRBV11-2; the match to TRBD1 covers 9 bases. The CDR3 totals 14 residues. CDR1 and CDR2 (germline): SGHAT, FQNNGV. V trimming: 6 bases; J trimming: 7 bases; junction bases outside the gene matches: 6. The CDR3 region has the DNA TGTGCCAGCAGATTTACAGGGGGCAGTGAAAAACTGTTTTTT. As protein: CASRFTGGSEKLFF.

The V gene is TRBV7-9, the J gene TRBJ2-7; 9 nucleotides line up with TRBD1. Per the germline V gene, CDR1 is SEHNR and CDR2 is FQNEAQ (reference sequence). After removal of 3 bases from V and 2 bases from J, the junction contained 5 bases not matched to a gene. This CDR3 is 15 amino acids long. This CDR3 is CASSFSRTGAYEQYF. DNA of the CDR3: TGTGCCAGCAGCTTCAGTCGGACAGGGGCCTACGAGCAGTACTTC.

This chain connects TRBV6-2 or TRBV6-3 to TRBJ2-6; D ambiguous. The CDR3 spans 17 residues. Trimming cost V 2 bases and J 0 bases, with 11 bases left between them. Germline V gene lookup returns CDR1 MNHEY and CDR2 SVGEGT. The CDR3 spells CASSYAVISSGANVLTF. CDR3 bases: TGTGCCAGCAGTTACGCAGTTATAAGCTCTGGGGCCAACGTCCTGACTTTC.

This clone was counted once. The genes are TRBV3-1 (or the pseudogene TRBV3-2) and TRBJ1-4, with 9 bases lining up with TRBD1. This CDR3 contains 14 residues. Germline assignment: CDR1 LGHDT and CDR2 YNNKEL (reference sequence). V lost 4 bases and J lost 8; bases outside the gene matches: 5. CDR3 protein: CASSPRQGEEKLFF. CDR3 nucleotide sequence: TGTGCCAGCAGCCCCCGACAGGGGGAAGAAAAACTGTTTTTT.

The genes are TRBV13 and TRBJ1-1; D gene unclear. Per germline, CDR1 PRHDT and CDR2 FYEKMQ (reference sequence). CDR3 size: 15 residues. V shed 3 bases and J shed 0 bases, with 11 bases lying between them. CDR3 region: CASSLRLNMNTEAFF. CDR3 sequence (DNA): TGTGCCAGCAGCTTGAGGTTAAACATGAACACTGAAGCTTTCTTT.

This clone was recorded once. This sequence joins TRBV19 and TRBJ2-7; TRBD2 matches 7 bases. The V gene's germline CDR1 is LNHDA and CDR2 SQIVND (reference sequence). Trimming cost V 5 bases and J 6 bases; bases outside gene matches: 4. The CDR3 extends over 12 amino acids. CDR3 nucleotide sequence: TGTGCCAGTAGTGGCCCGGGGGGCGAGCAGTACTTC. Translation gives CASSGPGGEQYF.

J is TRBJ2-1 and V is TRBV5-1, with 8 bases fitting TRBD2. J gave up 5 bases and V 0 bases, and 4 bases lay outside the gene matches. This CDR3 is built from 15 residues. Germline values: CDR1 SGHRS, CDR2 YFSETQ. The CDR3 sequence is CASSLVGRADNEQFF. As DNA, the CDR3 is TGCGCCAGCAGCTTGGTCGGGAGGGCCGACAATGAGCAGTTCTTC.

This chain joins TRBV5-6 and TRBJ2-1, with a tentative D call TRBD2 (6 bases). In germline, CDR1 is SGHDT, CDR2 YYEEEE. This CDR3 has 19 amino acids. V gave up 0 bases and J gave up 3 bases, with 22 bases separating them. This chain's CDR3 is CASSLEWGVGGVLYNEQFF. In DNA, the CDR3 is TGTGCCAGCAGCTTGGAGTGGGGAGTAGGCGGGGTTCTCTACAATGAGCAGTTCTTC.

The chain links TRBV27 to TRBJ2-7; D is uncertain. The germline gives CDR1 MNHEY, CDR2 SMNVEV (reference sequence). Trimming shortened V by 5 bases and J by 4 bases, and 12 bases separated the two germline ends. There are 13 residues in the CDR3. The CDR3 here is CASSHQVLYEQYF. The DNA of the CDR3 is TGTGCCAGCAGTCACCAGGTTCTGTACGAGCAGTACTTC.

V and J are TRBV12-3 or TRBV12-4 and TRBJ2-7, with D hard to call. This CDR3 comprises 11 residues. V lost 4 bases to trimming and J lost 2 bases, with 3 bases between them. CDR3 nucleotide sequence: TGTGCCAGCAGTTCGGCCTACGAGCAGTACTTC. Translating gives CASSSAYEQYF.